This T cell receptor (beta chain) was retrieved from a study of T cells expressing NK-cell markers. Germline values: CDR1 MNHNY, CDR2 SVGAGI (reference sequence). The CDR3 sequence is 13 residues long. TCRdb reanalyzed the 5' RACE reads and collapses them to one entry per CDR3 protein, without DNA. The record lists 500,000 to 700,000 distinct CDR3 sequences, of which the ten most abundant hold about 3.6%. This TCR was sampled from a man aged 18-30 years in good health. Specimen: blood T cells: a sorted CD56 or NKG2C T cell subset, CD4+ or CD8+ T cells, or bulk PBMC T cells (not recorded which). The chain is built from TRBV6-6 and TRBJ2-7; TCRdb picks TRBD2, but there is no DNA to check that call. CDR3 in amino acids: CASSRDLLYEQYF.